This T cell receptor (beta chain) derives from a study of blood T cell repertoires in COVID-19. Study overall: Sites in the United States, Italy and Spain provided acute and convalescent COVID-19 samples. T cells, B-cell-depleted T cells, or PBMCs provided the cDNA or gDNA that served as material.

The V and J ends lost 5 bases and 9 bases respectively, with 16 bases between them. Germline CDR1 SEHNR, CDR2 FQNEAQ (reference sequence). This CDR3 contains 13 residues. Per the original methods: Reference gene primer amplification in the assay estimated nucleated cell counts. The table came from immunoSEQ multiplex PCR; TCRdb's copy has only in-frame clones and leaves some out. The V and J calls and clone size come from that table; D and trimming were worked out from the DNA. The sample gives tens of thousands of clones, roughly 82% of which show up once; roughly 14% is in the top ten. The chain carries TRBV7-9 and TRBJ1-2; no reliable D call. The sequenced material came from peripheral blood. This clonotype was sampled from a human donor in a cohort sampled during active COVID-19. The CDR3 spells CASSQRIGDRYTF. The CDR3 DNA sequence: TGTGCCAGCAGCCAGCGGATCGGGGATCGCTACACCTTC. Using reference TRBV7-9 and TRBJ1-2 for the parts outside the CDR3, the full variable domain is DTGVSQNPRHKITKRGQNVTFRCDPISEHNRLYWYRQTLGQGPEFLTYFQNEAQLEKSRLLSDRFSAERPKGSFSTLEIQRTEQGDSAMYLCASSQRIGDRYTFGSGTRLTVV.